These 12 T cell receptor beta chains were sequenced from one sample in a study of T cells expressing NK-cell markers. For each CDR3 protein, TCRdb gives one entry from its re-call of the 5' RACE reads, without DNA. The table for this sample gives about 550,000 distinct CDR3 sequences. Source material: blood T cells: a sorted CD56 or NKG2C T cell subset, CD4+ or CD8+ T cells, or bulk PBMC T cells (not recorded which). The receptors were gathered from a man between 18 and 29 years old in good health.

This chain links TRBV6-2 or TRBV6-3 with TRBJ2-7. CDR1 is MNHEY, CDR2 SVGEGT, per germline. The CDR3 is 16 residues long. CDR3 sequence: CASSYSWTGASYEQYF.

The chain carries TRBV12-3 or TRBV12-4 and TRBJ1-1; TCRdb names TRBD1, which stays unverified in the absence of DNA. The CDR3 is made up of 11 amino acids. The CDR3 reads CASRPVQEAFF.

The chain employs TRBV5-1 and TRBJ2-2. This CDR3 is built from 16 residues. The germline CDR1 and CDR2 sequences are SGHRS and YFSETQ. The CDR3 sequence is CASSLILDTNTGELFF.

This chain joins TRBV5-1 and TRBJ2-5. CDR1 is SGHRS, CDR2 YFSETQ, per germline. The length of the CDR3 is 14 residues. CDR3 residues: CASSVLGIQETQYF.

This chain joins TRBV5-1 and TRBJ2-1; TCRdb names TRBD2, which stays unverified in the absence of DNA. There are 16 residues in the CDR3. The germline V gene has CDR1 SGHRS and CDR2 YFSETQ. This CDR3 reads CASSPQGSGGVNEQFF.

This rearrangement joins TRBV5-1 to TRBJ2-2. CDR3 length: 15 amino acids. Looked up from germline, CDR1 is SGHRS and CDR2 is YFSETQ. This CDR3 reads CASSLEAVNTGELFF.

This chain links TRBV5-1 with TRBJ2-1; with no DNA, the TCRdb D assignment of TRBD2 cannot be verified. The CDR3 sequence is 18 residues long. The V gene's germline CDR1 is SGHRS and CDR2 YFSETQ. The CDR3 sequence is CASSEGLAGVRPGDEQFF.

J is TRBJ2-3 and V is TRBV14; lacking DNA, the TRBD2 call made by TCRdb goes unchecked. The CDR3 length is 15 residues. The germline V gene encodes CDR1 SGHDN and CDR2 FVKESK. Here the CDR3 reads CASSQELAGGDTQYF.

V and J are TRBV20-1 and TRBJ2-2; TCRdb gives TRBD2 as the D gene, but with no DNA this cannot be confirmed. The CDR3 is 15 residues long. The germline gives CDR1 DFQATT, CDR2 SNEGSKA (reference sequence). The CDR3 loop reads CSARTSGSGTGELFF.

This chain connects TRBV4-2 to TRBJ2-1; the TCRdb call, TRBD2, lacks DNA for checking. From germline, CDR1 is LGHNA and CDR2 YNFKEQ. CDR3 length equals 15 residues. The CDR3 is CASSLSQRDNNEQFF.

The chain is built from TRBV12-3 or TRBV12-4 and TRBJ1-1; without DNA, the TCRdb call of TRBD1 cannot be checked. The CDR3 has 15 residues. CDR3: CASSHPGRRYTEAFF.

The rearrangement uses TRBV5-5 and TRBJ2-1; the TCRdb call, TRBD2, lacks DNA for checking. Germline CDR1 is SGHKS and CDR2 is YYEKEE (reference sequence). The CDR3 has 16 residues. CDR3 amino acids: CASSLKGTSGGDEQFF.